The next 24 T cell receptor beta chains were all read from a single sample in a study of OX40 agonist ivuxolimab in advanced cancers. Sequenced by immunoSEQ multiplex PCR; TCRdb stores in-frame clones only, minus some. The data show about 65,000 clones, 89% seen once. Sequences were derived from CD4+ or CD8+ T cells sorted from blood, sampled in a trial of the OX40 agonist ivuxolimab. All receptors come from an adult with an advanced solid tumor such as melanoma, head and neck, liver or kidney cancer.

The V call is TRBV7-9, the J call TRBJ1-1, with D perhaps matching TRBD1 (6 bases). The length of the CDR3 is 12 residues. Trimming cost V 5 bases and J 6 bases, with 10 bases left between them. CDR1 SEHNR and CDR2 FQNEAQ come from the germline V gene (reference sequence). In DNA form, the CDR3 reads TGTGCCAGCAGCCGGACAGACGCTGAAGCTTTCTTT. It encodes CASSRTDAEAFF.

The J gene is TRBJ1-5, the V gene TRBV5-8; unclear D gene. CDR3 length: 12 amino acids. Germline V gene sequence: CDR1 SGHTS, CDR2 YDEGEE. V gave up 4 bases and J gave up 9 bases, with 11 bases separating them. CDR3 nucleotides: TGTGCCAGCAGCCGACGGGCTGCGCCCCAGCATTTT. It translates to CASSRRAAPQHF.

This chain connects TRBV10-3 to TRBJ2-1, with 10 bases matching TRBD2. The V gene end was trimmed by 8 bases and the J gene end by 8 bases; junction bases not matched to a gene: 12. The CDR3 spans 15 residues. Germline V gene data show CDR1 as ENHRY and CDR2 as SYGVKD. CDR3 in DNA: TGTGCCATCCGACCATCTAGCGGGAGCTTCCATGAGCAGTTCTTC. Its protein product is CAIRPSSGSFHEQFF.

In this sample, this clone turned up once. The V call is TRBV6-5, the J call TRBJ2-7; the match to TRBD1 covers 9 bases. CDR1 is MNHEY and CDR2 is SVGAGI in the germline V gene. V lost 4 bases to trimming and J lost 2 bases; unmatched junction nucleotides: 6. The CDR3 has 15 residues. The CDR3 nucleotides are TGTGCCAGCAGTTCCTGGGACAGGGCCCCCTACGAGCAGTACTTC. This sequence encodes CASSSWDRAPYEQYF.

This sequence joins TRBV9 and TRBJ2-2; D might be TRBD1 (6 bases). V was pared by 0 bases and J by 3 bases, with 6 bases between. The CDR3 loop spans 14 amino acids. The germline CDR1 and CDR2 sequences are SGDLS and YYNGEE. This CDR3 is CASSVGTDTGELFF. CDR3 coding DNA: TGTGCCAGCAGCGTAGGGACAGACACCGGGGAGCTGTTTTTT.

The chain combines TRBV6-5 with TRBJ2-1; D not resolved. The CDR3 totals 15 residues. The V end was cut by 0 bases, the J end by 6 bases, with 12 bases between. Germline-derived CDR1 and CDR2 are MNHEY and SVGAGI. The CDR3 sequence is CASSYSIAALNEQFF. For the CDR3, the DNA is TGTGCCAGCAGTTACTCGATCGCCGCCCTCAATGAGCAGTTCTTC.

The genes are TRBV5-1 and TRBJ1-1; 8 positions agree with TRBD1. The CDR3 runs to 15 residues. From germline, CDR1 is SGHRS and CDR2 YFSETQ. The trim removed 4 bases at V and 4 bases at J, leaving 9 bases unmatched. The DNA for the CDR3 is TGCGCCAGCAGCCTATCGGACAGGGTGGGCACTGAAGCTTTCTTT. Translation gives CASSLSDRVGTEAFF.

The chain carries TRBV18 and TRBJ1-6, with 8 bases matching TRBD1. The V segment lost 5 bases and the J segment 7 bases; nucleotides outside the gene matches: 7. The CDR3 is 15 residues long. Germline lookup yields CDR1 KGHSH and CDR2 LQKENI. The CDR3 spells CASSEAHRGNSPLHF. The CDR3 DNA follows: TGTGCCAGCTCAGAGGCTCACAGGGGGAATTCACCCCTCCACTTT.

This chain uses TRBV30 with TRBJ1-2; 7 bases line up with TRBD1. The CDR3 is 11 amino acids. CDR1 is GTSNPN and CDR2 is SVGIG in the germline V gene (reference sequence). The J segment lost 8 bases and the V segment lost 4 bases, leaving 4 bases of the junction unmatched. This CDR3 reads CAWTRGFGYTF. CDR3 sequence (DNA): TGTGCCTGGACCAGGGGGTTCGGCTACACCTTC.

J is TRBJ1-1 and V is TRBV21-1; whether TRBD1, the table's D call, matches the DNA was not checked. TRBV21-1 is labeled a pseudogene. The CDR3 runs to 14 residues. The DNA for the CDR3 is TGTGCCAGCAGATTAGTGACAGGGCGAATTGAAGCTTTCTTT. Its translation: CASRLVTGRIEAFF.

V gene TRBV2 combines with J gene TRBJ2-1; D ambiguous. V lost 9 bases, J lost 7 bases, and 10 bases lay in between. CDR1 and CDR2 (germline): SNHLY, FYNNEI. The CDR3 is 11 residues long. In DNA form, the CDR3 reads TGTGCCAGTAAAGTCCGAAATGAGCAGTTCTTC. The encoded protein is CASKVRNEQFF.

The V call is TRBV5-1, the J call TRBJ1-1, with D tentatively TRBD1 (6 bases). V was trimmed by 4 bases and J by 5 bases, leaving 15 bases between them. This CDR3 is built from 14 residues. The germline V gene encodes CDR1 SGHRS and CDR2 YFSETQ. The CDR3 loop reads CASSLRGERTEAFF. In nucleotides, the CDR3 is TGCGCCAGCAGCCTGAGGGGGGAGAGGACTGAAGCTTTCTTT.

The chain uses TRBV9 and TRBJ2-3; D uncertain. The CDR3 runs to 14 residues. Germline-derived CDR1 and CDR2 are SGDLS and YYNGEE. V gave up 2 bases and J gave up 2 bases, with 9 bases separating them. In DNA form, the CDR3 reads TGTGCCAGCAGCGTGGGTACCTCCACAGATACGCAGTATTTT. Protein product: CASSVGTSTDTQYF.

V is TRBV7-8 and J is TRBJ1-6, with D perhaps TRBD1 (6 bases). This CDR3 region has 13 residues. V was pared by 1 base and J by 10 bases, with 8 bases between. Germline V gene sequence: CDR1 SGHVS, CDR2 FQNEAQ. CDR3 DNA: TGTGCCAGCAGCTTAGGAGGACAGTCACCCCTCCACTTT. Its translation: CASSLGGQSPLHF.

This clone was seen only once. The V gene is TRBV29-1, the J gene TRBJ1-2; D remains unclear. This CDR3 is built from 15 residues. Deletions cut 3 bases from V and 4 bases from J, with 18 bases between. CDR1 is SQVTM and CDR2 is ANQGSEA in the germline V gene. CDR3 DNA: TGCAGCGTTGACCAACGGGTTAAAGGGATCTATGGCTACACCTTC. This translates into CSVDQRVKGIYGYTF.

This chain uses TRBV5-1 with TRBJ1-2; 8 bases line up with TRBD1. This CDR3 has 14 residues. The J segment lost 4 bases and the V segment lost 5 bases, leaving 7 bases of the junction unmatched. CDR1 and CDR2 (germline): SGHRS, YFSETQ. CDR3: CASRSGQGIYGYTF. CDR3 in DNA: TGCGCCAGCAGATCTGGACAGGGCATCTATGGCTACACCTTC.

The rearrangement links TRBV11-2 to TRBJ1-4; D remains unclear. The ends were cut back, 1 base at V and 7 bases at J, with 4 bases in the middle. CDR3 size: 12 residues. In germline, CDR1 is SGHAT, CDR2 FQNNGV. The CDR3 spells CASSLVGEKLFF. CDR3 DNA: TGTGCCAGCAGCTTAGTTGGTGAAAAACTGTTTTTT.

The V and J genes are TRBV29-1 and TRBJ1-3; no definite D call. The CDR3 is made up of 13 amino acids. Germline values: CDR1 SQVTM, CDR2 ANQGSEA. V lost 7 bases and J 0 bases, leaving 10 bases between the germline ends. In nucleotides, the CDR3 is TGCAGCGCGGGCTCCACCTCTGGAAACACCATATATTTT. Protein product: CSAGSTSGNTIYF.

V and J are TRBV11-2 and TRBJ1-1; D uncertain. Trimming took 1 base from V and 7 from J, leaving 7 bases between them. The germline V gene has CDR1 SGHAT and CDR2 FQNNGV. The CDR3 has 12 amino acids. The chain's CDR3 is CASSLAGREAFF. The CDR3 DNA follows: TGTGCCAGCAGCTTAGCTGGACGTGAAGCTTTCTTT.

The CDR3 protein is CASSNVWDRGRETQYF. The CDR3 DNA follows: TGTGCCAGCAGTAACGTATGGGACAGGGGGCGGGAGACCCAGTACTTC. This chain links TRBV6-6 with TRBJ2-5, with TRBD1 matching 12 bases. The CDR3 has 16 amino acids. CDR1 is MNHNY, CDR2 SVGAGI, per germline (reference sequence). Germline trimming cut 5 bases from V and 5 bases from J; bases unmatched to any gene: 9.

This chain uses TRBV5-6 with TRBJ2-5; 7 bases map to TRBD2. Germline assignment: CDR1 SGHDT and CDR2 YYEEEE. Trimming cost V 2 bases and J 7 bases; bases outside gene matches: 8. The CDR3 covers 14 residues. The CDR3 DNA sequence: TGTGCCAGCAGCTTTTCCCCAGCGGGGCTGACCCAGTACTTC. This translates into CASSFSPAGLTQYF.

V gene TRBV30 combines with J gene TRBJ1-2, with D possibly TRBD1 on 5 matching bases. Germline CDR1 and CDR2: GTSNPN and SVGIG (reference sequence). The CDR3 is made up of 13 amino acids. With 0 bases removed from V and 6 bases from J, the gap between germline ends came to 11 bases. The CDR3 DNA sequence: TGTGCCTGGAGTGTACGGGCAGGGAATGGCTACACCTTC. Its protein product is CAWSVRAGNGYTF.

A single count supports this clone. J is TRBJ2-1 and V is TRBV29-1; 10 positions match TRBD1. This CDR3 comprises 15 residues. Trimming at V came to 7 bases and at J to 8 bases, leaving 14 bases not matched to a gene. The germline gives CDR1 SQVTM, CDR2 ANQGSEA. The CDR3 loop reads CSGNPGQGPFDEQFF. Written as DNA, the CDR3 is TGCAGCGGTAACCCGGGACAGGGGCCTTTCGATGAGCAGTTCTTC.

This chain connects TRBV6-1 to TRBJ1-3; unclear D gene. V lost 4 bases and J lost 3, with 4 bases in between. This CDR3 has 12 residues. The germline V gene has CDR1 MNHNS and CDR2 SASEGT. The CDR3 bases are TGTGCCAGCAGTGCCGGTGGAAACACCATATATTTT. Its translation: CASSAGGNTIYF.